This is a list of T cell receptor beta chains from one sample in a study of T-cell reconstitution after alpha-beta-depleted transplantation in children. In TCRdb, the PCR reads were re-called with MiXCR into one record per CDR3 protein. This sample yields approximately 590,000 distinct CDR3 sequences, of which roughly a tenth are seen a single time; about 4% belongs to the top ten. The sequences come from PBMCs from the stem cell graft donor, collected from the stem cell graft. The receptors come from a human donor who donated a stem cell graft to a child with acute myeloid leukemia. CDR3s include the opening cysteine and the closing phenylalanine or tryptophan. D genes are given only for firm matches. Size tells how often a clone was seen (once, few, many) or the class of an expanded clone, and some rows leave it out.

J gene | clone size | CDR3 length | V gene | D gene | CDR3 protein | CDR3 DNA
TRBJ2-7 | many | 13 | TRBV5-1 | NA | CASSLSGLYEQYF | TGCGCCAGCAGCTTGAGCGGGCTCTACGAGCAGTACTTC
TRBJ2-2 | many | 15 | TRBV20-1 | NA | CSGESRRGSTGELFF | TGCAGTGGTGAGAGTCGGAGGGGATCCACCGGGGAGCTGTTTTTT
TRBJ2-1 | many | 18 | TRBV5-1 | NA | CASSLEAPGIGLHNEQFF | TGCGCCAGCAGCTTGGAGGCCCCGGGGATCGGGTTACACAATGAGCAGTTCTTC
TRBJ2-1 | NA | 15 | TRBV20-1 | TRBD2 | CSAHSQAGGGHEQFF | TGCAGTGCCCACTCCCAAGCGGGGGGTGGCCATGAGCAGTTCTTC
TRBJ2-5 | NA | 13 | TRBV6-1 | NA | CASSDTGWETQYF | TGTGCCAGCAGCGACACAGGGTGGGAGACCCAGTACTTC
TRBJ1-4 | many | 16 | TRBV6-5 | NA | CASSYASGTTNEKLFF | TGTGCCAGCAGTTACGCCTCCGGGACAACTAATGAAAAACTGTTTTTT
TRBJ1-4 | NA | 15 | TRBV2 | TRBD1 | CASRPNRGEQEKLFF | TGTGCCAGCAGGCCCAACAGGGGCGAACAAGAAAAACTGTTTTTT
TRBJ2-1 | NA | 14 | TRBV20-1 | NA | CSARGFPTHNEQFF | TGCAGTGCTAGAGGTTTTCCGACCCACAATGAGCAGTTCTTC
TRBJ2-7 | few | 15 | TRBV6-2/TRBV6-3 | TRBD2 | CASSGWASGIYEQYF | TGTGCCAGCAGTGGATGGGCTAGCGGGATCTACGAGCAGTACTTC
TRBJ1-1 | few | 19 | TRBV28 | NA | CASSLVRGRTGRMNTEAFF | TGTGCCAGCAGTTTGGTTAGAGGGCGTACAGGGAGGATGAACACTGAAGCTTTCTTT
TRBJ2-3 | NA | 16 | TRBV6-5 | TRBD2 | CASSYSSSGGTDTQYF | TGTGCCAGCAGTTACTCCTCTAGCGGGGGCACAGATACGCAGTATTTT
TRBJ2-5 | few | 14 | TRBV7-7 | TRBD2 | CASSLGLVSETQYF | TGTGCTAGCAGCCTCGGACTAGTCTCAGAGACCCAGTACTTC
TRBJ2-1 | few | 15 | TRBV7-2 | NA | CASSLRGLGSNEQFF | TGTGCCAGCAGCTTAAGGGGCCTCGGGAGTAATGAGCAGTTCTTC
TRBJ2-5 | NA | 17 | TRBV12-3/TRBV12-4 | TRBD2 | CASSFRTSGRGRETQYF | TGTGCCAGCAGTTTTCGGACTAGCGGGAGGGGGCGGGAGACCCAGTACTTC
TRBJ1-2 | NA | 15 | TRBV7-3 | NA | CASSLHQIGRYGYTF | TGTGCCAGCAGCTTACATCAGATAGGAAGATATGGCTACACCTTC
TRBJ2-1 | few | 16 | TRBV5-1 | TRBD2 | CASSFLAGASYNEQFF | TGCGCCAGCAGCTTCCTAGCGGGAGCCTCGTACAATGAGCAGTTCTTC
TRBJ2-7 | few | 16 | TRBV12-3/TRBV12-4 | NA | CASSLRIGLVSYEQYF | TGTGCCAGCAGTTTGAGAATTGGATTGGTCTCCTACGAGCAGTACTTC
TRBJ1-6 | few | 15 | TRBV20-1 | NA | CSARASTDSNSPLHF | TGCAGTGCTAGAGCATCTACGGACTCTAATTCTCCCCTCCACTTT
TRBJ2-5 | NA | 16 | TRBV12-3/TRBV12-4 | NA | CASSLGGKKSLETQYF | TGTGCCAGCAGTTTAGGAGGAAAGAAGAGTTTGGAGACCCAGTACTTC
TRBJ2-6 | NA | 21 | TRBV5-6 | NA | CASSSVRLGGPSRSGANVLTF | TGTGCCAGCAGCTCGGTCCGACTAGGAGGTCCGAGTAGGTCTGGGGCCAACGTCCTGACTTTC